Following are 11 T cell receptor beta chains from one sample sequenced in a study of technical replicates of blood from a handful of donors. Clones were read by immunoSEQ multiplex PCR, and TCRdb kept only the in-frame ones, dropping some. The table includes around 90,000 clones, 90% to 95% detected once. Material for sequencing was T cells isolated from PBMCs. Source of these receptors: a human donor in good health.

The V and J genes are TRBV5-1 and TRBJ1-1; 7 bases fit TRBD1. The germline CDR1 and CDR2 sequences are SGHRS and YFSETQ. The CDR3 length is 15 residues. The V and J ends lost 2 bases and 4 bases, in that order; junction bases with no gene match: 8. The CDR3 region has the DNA TGCGCCAGCAGCTTAGAGGGGGCTGGGAGCACTGAAGCTTTCTTT. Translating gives CASSLEGAGSTEAFF.

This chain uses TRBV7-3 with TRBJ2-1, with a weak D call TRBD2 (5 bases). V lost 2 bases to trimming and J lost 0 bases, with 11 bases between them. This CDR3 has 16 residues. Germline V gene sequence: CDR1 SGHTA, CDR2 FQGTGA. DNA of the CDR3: TGTGCCAGCAGCTTAGAACCTGGGAGCTCCTACAATGAGCAGTTCTTC. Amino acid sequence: CASSLEPGSSYNEQFF.

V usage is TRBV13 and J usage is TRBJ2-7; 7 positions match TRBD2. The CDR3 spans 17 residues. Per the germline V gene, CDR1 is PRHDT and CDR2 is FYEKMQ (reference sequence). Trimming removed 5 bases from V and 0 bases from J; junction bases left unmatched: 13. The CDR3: CASSPPGGGTISYEQYF. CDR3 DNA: TGTGCCAGCAGCCCCCCGGGGGGAGGTACCATCTCCTACGAGCAGTACTTC.

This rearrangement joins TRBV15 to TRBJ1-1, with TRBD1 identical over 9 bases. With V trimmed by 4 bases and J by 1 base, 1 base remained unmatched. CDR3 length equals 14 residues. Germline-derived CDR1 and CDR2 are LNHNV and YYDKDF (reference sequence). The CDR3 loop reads CATSKDRGNTEAFF. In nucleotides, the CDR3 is TGTGCCACCAGCAAGGACAGGGGGAACACTGAAGCTTTCTTT.

The CDR3 coding sequence is TGTGCCAGCAGGGAGACAGGCCATGAGCAGTTCTTC. Amino acids: CASRETGHEQFF. V and J are TRBV2 and TRBJ2-1; possible D gene TRBD1, 6 bases. Per germline, CDR1 SNHLY and CDR2 FYNNEI. Trimming took 6 bases from V and 8 from J, leaving 11 bases between them. CDR3 length: 12 residues.

The CDR3 protein is CASSLGLAGAGTDTQYF. The CDR3 DNA sequence: TGTGCCAGCAGTTTGGGACTAGCGGGAGCAGGCACAGATACGCAGTATTTT. The chain is built from TRBV28 and TRBJ2-3, with TRBD2 matching over 14 bases. The CDR3 runs 17 residues. With 3 bases clipped from V and 1 base from J, the junction kept 3 bases outside the gene matches. The V gene's germline CDR1 is MDHEN and CDR2 SYDVKM. The full variable domain, rest sourced from reference TRBV28 and TRBJ2-3, is DVKVTQSSRYLVKRTGEKVFLECVQDMDHENMFWYRQDPGLGLRLIYFSYDVKMKEKGDIPEGYSVSREKKERFSLILESASTNQTSMYLCASSLGLAGAGTDTQYFGPGTRLTVL.

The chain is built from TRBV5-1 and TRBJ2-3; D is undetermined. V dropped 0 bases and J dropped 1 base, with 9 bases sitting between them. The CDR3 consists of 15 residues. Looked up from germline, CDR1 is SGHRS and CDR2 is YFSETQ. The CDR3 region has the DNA TGCGCCAGCAGCTTGGCAAGCTACCGCACAGATACGCAGTATTTT. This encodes CASSLASYRTDTQYF. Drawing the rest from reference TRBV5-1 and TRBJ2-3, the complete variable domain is KAGVTQTPRYLIKTRGQQVTLSCSPISGHRSVSWYQQTPGQGLQFLFEYFSETQRNKGNFPGRFSGRQFSNSRSEMNVSTLELGDSALYLCASSLASYRTDTQYFGPGTRLTVL.

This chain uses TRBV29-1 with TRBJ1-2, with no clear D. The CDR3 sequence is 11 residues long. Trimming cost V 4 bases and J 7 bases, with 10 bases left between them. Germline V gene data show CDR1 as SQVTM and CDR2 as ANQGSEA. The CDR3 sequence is CSVVEGIGYTF. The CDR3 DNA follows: TGCAGCGTTGTTGAGGGAATTGGCTACACCTTC.

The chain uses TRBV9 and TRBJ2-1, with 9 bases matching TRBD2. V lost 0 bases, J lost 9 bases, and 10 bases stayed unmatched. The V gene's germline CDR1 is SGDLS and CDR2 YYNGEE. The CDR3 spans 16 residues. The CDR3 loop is CASSVGVSGSSGEQFF. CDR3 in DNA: TGTGCCAGCAGCGTAGGGGTTAGCGGGAGTAGTGGTGAGCAGTTCTTC.

CDR3 protein: CASLILETYEQYF. CDR3 bases: TGTGCCAGCCTGATCCTAGAAACGTACGAGCAGTACTTC. V and J are TRBV6-1 and TRBJ2-7; D gene uncertain. Trimming pared 8 bases from V and 4 bases from J, leaving 15 bases between. In germline, CDR1 is MNHNS, CDR2 SASEGT. The CDR3 spans 13 residues.

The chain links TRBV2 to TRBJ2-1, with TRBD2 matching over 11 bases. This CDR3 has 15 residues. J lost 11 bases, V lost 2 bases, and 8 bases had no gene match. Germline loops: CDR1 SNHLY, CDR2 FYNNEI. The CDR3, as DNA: TGTGCCAGCAGTGAAAGAACTAGCGGGAGCGGGAAGCAGTTCTTC. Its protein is CASSERTSGSGKQFF. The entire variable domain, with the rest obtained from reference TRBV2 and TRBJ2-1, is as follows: EPEVTQTPSHQVTQMGQEVILRCVPISNHLYFYWYRQILGQKVEFLVSFYNNEISEKSEIFDDQFSVERPDGSNFTLKIRSTKLEDSAMYFCASSERTSGSGKQFFGPGTRLTVL.